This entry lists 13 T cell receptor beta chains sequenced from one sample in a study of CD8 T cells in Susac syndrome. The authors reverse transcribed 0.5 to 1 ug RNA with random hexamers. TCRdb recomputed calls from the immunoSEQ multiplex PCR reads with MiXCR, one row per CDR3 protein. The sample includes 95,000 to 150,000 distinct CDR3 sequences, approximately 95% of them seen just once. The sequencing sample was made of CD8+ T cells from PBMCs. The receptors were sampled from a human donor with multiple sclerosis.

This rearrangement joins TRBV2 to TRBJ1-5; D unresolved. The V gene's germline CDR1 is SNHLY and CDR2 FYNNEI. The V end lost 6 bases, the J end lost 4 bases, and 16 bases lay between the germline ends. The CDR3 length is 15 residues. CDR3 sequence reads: CASRLLGPINQPQHF. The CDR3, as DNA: TGTGCCAGCAGACTCTTAGGGCCGATAAATCAGCCCCAGCATTTT. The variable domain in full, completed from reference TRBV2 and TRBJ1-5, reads EPEVTQTPSHQVTQMGQEVILRCVPISNHLYFYWYRQILGQKVEFLVSFYNNEISEKSEIFDDQFSVERPDGSNFTLKIRSTKLEDSAMYFCASRLLGPINQPQHFGDGTRLSIL.

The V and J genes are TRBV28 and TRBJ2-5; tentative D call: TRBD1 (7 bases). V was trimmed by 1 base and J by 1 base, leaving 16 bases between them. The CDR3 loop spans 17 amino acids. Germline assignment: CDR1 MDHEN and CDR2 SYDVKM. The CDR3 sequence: CASSLFGRDRAQETQYF. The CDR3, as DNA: TGTGCCAGCAGTTTATTTGGGCGGGACAGAGCCCAAGAGACCCAGTACTTC. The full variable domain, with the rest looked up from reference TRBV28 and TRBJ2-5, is DVKVTQSSRYLVKRTGEKVFLECVQDMDHENMFWYRQDPGLGLRLIYFSYDVKMKEKGDIPEGYSVSREKKERFSLILESASTNQTSMYLCASSLFGRDRAQETQYFGPGTRLLVL.

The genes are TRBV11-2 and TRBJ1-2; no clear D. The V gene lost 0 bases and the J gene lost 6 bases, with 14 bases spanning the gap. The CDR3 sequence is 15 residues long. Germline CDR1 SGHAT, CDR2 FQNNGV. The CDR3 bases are TGTGCCAGCAGCTTAGATCCCCCGGGCCGGCATGGCTACACCTTC. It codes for CASSLDPPGRHGYTF.

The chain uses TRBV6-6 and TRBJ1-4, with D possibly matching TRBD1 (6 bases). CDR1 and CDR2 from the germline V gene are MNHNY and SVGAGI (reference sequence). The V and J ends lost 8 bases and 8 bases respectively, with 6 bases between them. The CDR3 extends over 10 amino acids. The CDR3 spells CASQGEKLFF. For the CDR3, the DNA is TGTGCCAGCCAGGGGGAAAAACTGTTTTTT.

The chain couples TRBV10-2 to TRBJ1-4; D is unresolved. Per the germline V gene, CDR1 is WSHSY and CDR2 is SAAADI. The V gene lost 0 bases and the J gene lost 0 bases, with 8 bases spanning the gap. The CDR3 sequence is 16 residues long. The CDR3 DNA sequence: TGCGCCAGCAGTGAGTCGCCGGCAGCAACTAATGAAAAACTGTTTTTT. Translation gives CASSESPAATNEKLFF.

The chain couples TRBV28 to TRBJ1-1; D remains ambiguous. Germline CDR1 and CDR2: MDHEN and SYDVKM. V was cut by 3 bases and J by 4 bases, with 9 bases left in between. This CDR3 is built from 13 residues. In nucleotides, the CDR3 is TGTGCCAGCAGTTTGTACGGGAGCACTGAAGCTTTCTTT. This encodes CASSLYGSTEAFF.

Written as DNA, the CDR3 is TGCGCCAGCAGCTTGGATGGGACTAGCGGACGGGAGCAGTTCTTC. Translating gives CASSLDGTSGREQFF. V gene TRBV5-1 combines with J gene TRBJ2-1; 11 nucleotides align to TRBD2. The CDR3 loop spans 15 amino acids. In germline, CDR1 is SGHRS, CDR2 YFSETQ. Unmatched junction bases numbered 6, after V lost 0 bases and J lost 10 bases.

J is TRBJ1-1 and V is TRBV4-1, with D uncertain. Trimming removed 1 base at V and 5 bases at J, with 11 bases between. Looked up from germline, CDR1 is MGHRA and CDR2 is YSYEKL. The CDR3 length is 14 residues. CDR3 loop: CASSQVSGRTEAFF. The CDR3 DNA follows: TGCGCCAGCAGCCAAGTATCCGGGAGGACTGAAGCTTTCTTT.

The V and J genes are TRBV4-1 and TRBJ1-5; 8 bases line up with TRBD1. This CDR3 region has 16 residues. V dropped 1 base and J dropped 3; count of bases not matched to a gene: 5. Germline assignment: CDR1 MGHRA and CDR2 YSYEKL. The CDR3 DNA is TGCGCCAGCAGCCAAGGGACAGGGAGCGTCAATCAGCCCCAGCATTTT. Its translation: CASSQGTGSVNQPQHF.

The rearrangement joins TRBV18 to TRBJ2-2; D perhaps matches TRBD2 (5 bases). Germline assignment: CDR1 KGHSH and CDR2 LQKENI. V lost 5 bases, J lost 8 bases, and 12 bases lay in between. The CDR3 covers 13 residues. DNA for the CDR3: TGTGCCAGCTCAACGGAAACTAGTGGGGAGCTGTTTTTT. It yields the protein CASSTETSGELFF.

The CDR3 spells CANELRWVDTEAFF. The CDR3 bases are TGTGCCAATGAGTTAAGGTGGGTTGACACTGAAGCTTTCTTT. The chain couples TRBV27 to TRBJ1-1; D not resolved. The germline CDR1 and CDR2 sequences are MNHEY and SMNVEV (reference sequence). Trimming pared 10 bases from V and 3 bases from J, leaving 18 bases between. This CDR3 has 14 amino acids.

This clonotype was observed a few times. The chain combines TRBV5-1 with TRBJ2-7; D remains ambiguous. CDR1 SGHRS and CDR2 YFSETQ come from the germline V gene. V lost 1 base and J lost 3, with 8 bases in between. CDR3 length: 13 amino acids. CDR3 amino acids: CASSLIPDYEQYF. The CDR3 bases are TGCGCCAGCAGCTTGATTCCGGACTACGAGCAGTACTTC.

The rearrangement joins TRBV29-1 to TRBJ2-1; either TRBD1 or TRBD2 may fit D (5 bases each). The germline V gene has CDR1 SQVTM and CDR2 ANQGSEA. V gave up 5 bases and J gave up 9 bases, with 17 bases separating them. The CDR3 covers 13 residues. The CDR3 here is CSVIGLRGVEQFF. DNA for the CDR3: TGCAGCGTTATAGGTTTGAGGGGCGTTGAGCAGTTCTTC.